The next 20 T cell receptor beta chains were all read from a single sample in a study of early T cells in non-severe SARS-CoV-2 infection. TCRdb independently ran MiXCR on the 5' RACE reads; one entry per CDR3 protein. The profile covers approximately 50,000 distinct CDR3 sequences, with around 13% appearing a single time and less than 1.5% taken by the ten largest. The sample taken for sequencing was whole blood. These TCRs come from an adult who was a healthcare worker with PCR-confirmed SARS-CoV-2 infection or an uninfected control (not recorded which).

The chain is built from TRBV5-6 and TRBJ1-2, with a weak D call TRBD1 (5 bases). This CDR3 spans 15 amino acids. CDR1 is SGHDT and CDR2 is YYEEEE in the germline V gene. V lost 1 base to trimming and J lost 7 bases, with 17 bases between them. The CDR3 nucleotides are TGTGCCAGCAGCTTGCTAGAAGCGGGGGTTGCTGGCTACACCTTC. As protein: CASSLLEAGVAGYTF.

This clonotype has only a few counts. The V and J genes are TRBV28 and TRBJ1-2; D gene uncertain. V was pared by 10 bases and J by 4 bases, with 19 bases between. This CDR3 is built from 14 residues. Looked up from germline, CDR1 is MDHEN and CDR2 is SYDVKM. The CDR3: CATQAGEVGYGYTF. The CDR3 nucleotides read TGTGCCACACAAGCCGGGGAGGTGGGCTATGGCTACACCTTC.

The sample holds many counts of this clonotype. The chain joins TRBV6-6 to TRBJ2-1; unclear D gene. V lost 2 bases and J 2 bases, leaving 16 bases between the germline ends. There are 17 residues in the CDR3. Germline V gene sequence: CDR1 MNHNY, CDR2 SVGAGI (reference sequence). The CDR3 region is CASSYRYEVMAYNEQFF. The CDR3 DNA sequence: TGTGCCAGCAGTTACCGGTACGAGGTTATGGCCTACAATGAGCAGTTCTTC.

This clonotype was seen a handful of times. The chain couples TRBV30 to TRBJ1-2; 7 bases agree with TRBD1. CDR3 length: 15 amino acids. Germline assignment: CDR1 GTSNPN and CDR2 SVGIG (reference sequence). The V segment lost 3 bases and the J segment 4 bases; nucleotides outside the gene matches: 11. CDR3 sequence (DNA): TGTGCCTGGAGGGAACAGGGACAGCCCTCCTATGGCTACACCTTC. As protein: CAWREQGQPSYGYTF.

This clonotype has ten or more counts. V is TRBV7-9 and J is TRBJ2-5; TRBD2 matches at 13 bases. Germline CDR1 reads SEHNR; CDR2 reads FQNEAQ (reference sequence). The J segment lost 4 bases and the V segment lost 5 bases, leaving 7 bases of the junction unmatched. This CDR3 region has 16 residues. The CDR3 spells CASSTWTSGGPETQYF. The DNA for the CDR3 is TGTGCCAGCAGCACCTGGACTAGCGGGGGACCAGAGACCCAGTACTTC.

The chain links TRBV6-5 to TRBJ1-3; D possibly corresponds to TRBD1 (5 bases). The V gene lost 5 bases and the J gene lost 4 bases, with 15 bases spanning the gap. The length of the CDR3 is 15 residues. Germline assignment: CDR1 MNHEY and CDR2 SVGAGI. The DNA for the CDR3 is TGTGCCAGCAGTACGATCCAGGGAGGCGGAAACACCATATATTTT. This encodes CASSTIQGGGNTIYF.

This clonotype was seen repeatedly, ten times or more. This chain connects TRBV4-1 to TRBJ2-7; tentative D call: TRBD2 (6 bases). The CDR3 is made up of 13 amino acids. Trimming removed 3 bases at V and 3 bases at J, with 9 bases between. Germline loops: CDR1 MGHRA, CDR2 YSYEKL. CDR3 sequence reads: CASSQGGSYEQYF. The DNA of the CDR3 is TGCGCCAGCAGCCAGGGGGGAAGCTACGAGCAGTACTTC.

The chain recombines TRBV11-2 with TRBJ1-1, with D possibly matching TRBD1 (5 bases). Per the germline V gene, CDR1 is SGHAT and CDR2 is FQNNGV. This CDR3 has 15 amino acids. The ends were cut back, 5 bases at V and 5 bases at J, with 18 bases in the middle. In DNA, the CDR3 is TGTGCCAGCAGCAGGGGCGCGGCCGGGGTAACTGAAGCTTTCTTT. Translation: CASSRGAAGVTEAFF.

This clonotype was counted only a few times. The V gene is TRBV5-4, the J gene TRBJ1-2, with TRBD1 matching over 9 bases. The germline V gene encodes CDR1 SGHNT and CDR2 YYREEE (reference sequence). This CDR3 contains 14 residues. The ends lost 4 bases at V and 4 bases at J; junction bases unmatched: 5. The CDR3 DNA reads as TGTGCCAGCAGCAGGGACAGGGTTTCCTATGGCTACACCTTC. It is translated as CASSRDRVSYGYTF. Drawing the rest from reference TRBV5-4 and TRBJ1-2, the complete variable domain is ETGVTQSPTHLIKTRGQQVTLRCSSQSGHNTVSWYQQALGQGPQFIFQYYREEENGRGNFPPRFSGLQFPNYSSELNVNALELDDSALYLCASSRDRVSYGYTFGSGTRLTVV.

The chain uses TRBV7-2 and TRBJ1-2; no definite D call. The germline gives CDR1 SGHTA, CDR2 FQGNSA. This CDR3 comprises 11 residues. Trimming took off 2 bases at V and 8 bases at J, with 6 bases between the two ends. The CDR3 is CASSLRGGYTF. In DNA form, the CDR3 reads TGTGCCAGCAGCTTACGTGGGGGCTACACCTTC.

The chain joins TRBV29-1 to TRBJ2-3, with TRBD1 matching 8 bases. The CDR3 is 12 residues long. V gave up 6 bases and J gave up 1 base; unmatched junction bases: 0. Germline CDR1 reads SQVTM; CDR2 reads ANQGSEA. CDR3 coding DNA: TGCAGCGTGGGACAGGGCACAGATACGCAGTATTTT. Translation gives CSVGQGTDTQYF.

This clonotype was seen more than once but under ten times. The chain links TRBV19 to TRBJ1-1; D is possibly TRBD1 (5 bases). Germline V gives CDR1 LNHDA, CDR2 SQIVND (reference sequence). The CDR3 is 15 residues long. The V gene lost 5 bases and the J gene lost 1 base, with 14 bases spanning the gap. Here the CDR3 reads CASSSTPGANTEAFF. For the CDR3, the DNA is TGTGCCAGTAGTTCGACCCCCGGGGCGAACACTGAAGCTTTCTTT.

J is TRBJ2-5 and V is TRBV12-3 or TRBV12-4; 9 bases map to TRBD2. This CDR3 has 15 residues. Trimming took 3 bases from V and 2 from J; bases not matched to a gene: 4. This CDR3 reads CASSFALAGQETQYF. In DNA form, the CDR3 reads TGTGCCAGCAGTTTCGCTCTAGCGGGGCAAGAGACCCAGTACTTC.

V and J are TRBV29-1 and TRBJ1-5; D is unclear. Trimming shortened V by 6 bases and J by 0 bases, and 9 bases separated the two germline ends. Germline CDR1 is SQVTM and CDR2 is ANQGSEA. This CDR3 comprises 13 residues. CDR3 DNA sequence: TGCAGCGTCGCCCGGGATAGCAATCAGCCCCAGCATTTT. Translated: CSVARDSNQPQHF.

CDR3 nucleotide sequence: TGTGCCAGCAGCTCGGGGAGCTACAATGAGCAGTTCTTC. It is translated as CASSSGSYNEQFF. J is TRBJ2-1 and V is TRBV7-3; maybe TRBD2 (5 bases). Germline loops: CDR1 SGHTA, CDR2 FQGTGA. The CDR3 consists of 13 residues. The V gene lost 4 bases and the J gene lost 3 bases, with 7 bases spanning the gap.

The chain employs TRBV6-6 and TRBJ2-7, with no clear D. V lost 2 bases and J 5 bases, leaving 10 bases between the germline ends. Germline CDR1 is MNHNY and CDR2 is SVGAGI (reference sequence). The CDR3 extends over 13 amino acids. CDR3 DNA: TGTGCCAGCAGTTACGTATCTCCCCACGAGCAGTACTTC. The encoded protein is CASSYVSPHEQYF.

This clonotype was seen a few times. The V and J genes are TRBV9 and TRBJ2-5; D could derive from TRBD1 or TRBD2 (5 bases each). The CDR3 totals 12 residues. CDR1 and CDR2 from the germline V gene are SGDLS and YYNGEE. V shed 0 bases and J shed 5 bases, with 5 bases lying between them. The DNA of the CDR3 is TGTGCCAGCAGCGTAGGGGGGGAGACCCAGTACTTC. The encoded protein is CASSVGGETQYF.

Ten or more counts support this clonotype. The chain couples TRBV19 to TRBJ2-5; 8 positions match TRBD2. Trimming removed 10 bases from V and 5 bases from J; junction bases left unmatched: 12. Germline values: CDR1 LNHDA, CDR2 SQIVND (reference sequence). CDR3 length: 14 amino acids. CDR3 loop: CATPAGGGTETQYF. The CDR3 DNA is TGTGCCACCCCGGCGGGGGGTGGTACGGAGACCCAGTACTTC.

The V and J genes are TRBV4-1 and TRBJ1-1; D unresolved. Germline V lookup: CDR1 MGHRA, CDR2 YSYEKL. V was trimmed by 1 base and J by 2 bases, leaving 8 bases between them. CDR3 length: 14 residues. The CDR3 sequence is CASSQGLYNTEAFF. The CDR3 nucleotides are TGCGCCAGCAGCCAAGGGCTGTACAACACTGAAGCTTTCTTT.

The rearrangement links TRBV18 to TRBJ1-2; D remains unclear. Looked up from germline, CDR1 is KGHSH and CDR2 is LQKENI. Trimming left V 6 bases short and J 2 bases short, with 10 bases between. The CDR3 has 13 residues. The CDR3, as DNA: TGTGCCAGCTCGCCCGACACAAACTATGGCTACACCTTC. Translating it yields CASSPDTNYGYTF.